This TCR beta chain stems from a study of OX40 agonist ivuxolimab in advanced cancers. Study overall: With ivuxolimab, an agonistic anti-OX40 (CD134) antibody, patients were treated. Dose-escalation patients' cancers were hepatocellular carcinoma, melanoma, renal cell or head and neck cancer.

Assay: immunoSEQ multiplex PCR; the TCRdb copy retains only in-frame clones and omits some. This sample has 50,000 to 65,000 clones, with roughly 84% found just once. This specimen consisted of CD4+ or CD8+ T cells sorted from blood, obtained in a trial of the OX40 agonist ivuxolimab. This receptor was identified in an adult with an advanced solid tumor such as melanoma, head and neck, liver or kidney cancer.

The CDR3: CASSQVGGLRETQYF. The CDR3 DNA sequence: TGCGCCAGCAGCCAAGTGGGGGGACTTCGTGAGACCCAGTACTTC. The rearrangement joins TRBV4-1 to TRBJ2-5, with D possibly TRBD2 on 6 matching bases. The ends were cut back, 1 base at V and 5 bases at J, with 14 bases in the middle. The CDR3 has 15 residues. From germline, CDR1 is MGHRA and CDR2 YSYEKL.